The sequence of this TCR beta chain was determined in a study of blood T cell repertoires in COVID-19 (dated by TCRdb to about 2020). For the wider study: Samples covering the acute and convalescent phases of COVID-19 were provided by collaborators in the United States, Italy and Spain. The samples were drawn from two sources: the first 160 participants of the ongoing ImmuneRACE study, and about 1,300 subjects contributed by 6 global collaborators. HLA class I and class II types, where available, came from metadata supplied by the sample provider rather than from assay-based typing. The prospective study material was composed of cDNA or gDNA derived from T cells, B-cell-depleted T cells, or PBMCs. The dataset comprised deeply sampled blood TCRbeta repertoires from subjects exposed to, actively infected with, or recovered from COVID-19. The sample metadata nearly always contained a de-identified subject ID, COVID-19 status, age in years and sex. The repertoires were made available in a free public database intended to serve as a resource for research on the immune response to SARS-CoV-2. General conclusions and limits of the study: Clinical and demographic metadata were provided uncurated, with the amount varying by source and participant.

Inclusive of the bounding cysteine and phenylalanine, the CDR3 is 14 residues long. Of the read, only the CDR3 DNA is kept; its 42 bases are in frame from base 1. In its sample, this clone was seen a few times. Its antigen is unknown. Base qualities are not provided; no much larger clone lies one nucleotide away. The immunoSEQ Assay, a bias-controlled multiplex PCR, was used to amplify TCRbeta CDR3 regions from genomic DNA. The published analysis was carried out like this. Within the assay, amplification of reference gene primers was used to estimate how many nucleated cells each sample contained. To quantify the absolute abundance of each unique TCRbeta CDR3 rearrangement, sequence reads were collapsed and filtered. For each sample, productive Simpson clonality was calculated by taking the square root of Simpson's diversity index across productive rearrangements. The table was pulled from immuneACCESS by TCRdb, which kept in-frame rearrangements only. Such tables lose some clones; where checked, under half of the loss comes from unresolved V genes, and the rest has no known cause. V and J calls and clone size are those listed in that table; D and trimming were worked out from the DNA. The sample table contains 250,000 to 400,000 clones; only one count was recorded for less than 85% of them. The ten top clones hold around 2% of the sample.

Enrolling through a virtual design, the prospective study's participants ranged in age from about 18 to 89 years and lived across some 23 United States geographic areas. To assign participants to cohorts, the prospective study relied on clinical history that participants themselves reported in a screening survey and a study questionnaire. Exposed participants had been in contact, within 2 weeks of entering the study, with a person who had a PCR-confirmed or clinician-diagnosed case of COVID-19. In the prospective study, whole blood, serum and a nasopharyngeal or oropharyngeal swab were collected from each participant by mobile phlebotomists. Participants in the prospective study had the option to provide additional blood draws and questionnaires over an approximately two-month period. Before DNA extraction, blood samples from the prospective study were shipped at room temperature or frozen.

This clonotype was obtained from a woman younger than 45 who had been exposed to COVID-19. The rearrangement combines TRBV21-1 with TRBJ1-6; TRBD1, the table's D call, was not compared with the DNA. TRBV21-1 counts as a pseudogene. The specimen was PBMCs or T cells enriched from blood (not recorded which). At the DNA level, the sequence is TGTGCCAGCAGCACGACAGGCAGGCGTCCACCCCTCCACTTT. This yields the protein CASSTTGRRPPLHF.